The rows below give T cell receptor beta chains drawn from one sample of a study of T-cell memory formation after mild COVID-19. From the 5' RACE reads, TCRdb called clonotypes with MiXCR, one entry per CDR3 protein. Of roughly 410,000 distinct CDR3 sequences listed, 20% to 25% are singletons. Input material: PBMCs or a T cell subset sorted from them (not recorded which). These receptors were collected from an adult woman who had mild COVID-19 (a few samples of this study predate the infection). Cell type and time point are not known. The CDR3 runs from the conserved cysteine through the conserved F or W. The order of the fields is D gene, clone size, J gene, V gene, CDR3 DNA, CDR3 protein. A D gene is named only where the DNA matches it firmly. Part of the rows lack a size; the others show once, few, many or a class for expanded clones.

>.|few|TRBJ1-5|TRBV20-1
TGCAGTGCTAGTTGGGGGGGGAATCAGCCCCAGCATTTT
CSASWGGNQPQHF
>.|few|TRBJ2-1|TRBV30
TGTGCCTGGAGCGCAATTGGGGCAACCAATGAGCAGTTCTTC
CAWSAIGATNEQFF
>.|.|TRBJ2-1|TRBV20-1
TGCAGTGCTAGAGATCTTATGCGGGACCTATGGAATGAGCAGTTCTTC
CSARDLMRDLWNEQFF
>.|.|TRBJ2-5|TRBV5-4
TGTGCCAGCAGCCTCCAGGGGACACAGCCTTCCAGGGAGACCCAGTACTTC
CASSLQGTQPSRETQYF
>TRBD2|few|TRBJ2-3|TRBV9
TGTGCCAGCAGCTCCCACCCCGGACTAGCGGTGAGCACAGATACGCAGTATTTT
CASSSHPGLAVSTDTQYF
>.|.|TRBJ1-1|TRBV27
TGTGCCAGCCATGACGGGGGAAGGGTCACTGAAGCTTTCTTT
CASHDGGRVTEAFF
>TRBD2|.|TRBJ2-7|TRBV10-3
TGTGCCATACTAGCGGGAGGGTTTGAGCAGTACTTC
CAILAGGFEQYF
>.|.|TRBJ2-3|TRBV14
TGTGCCAGCAGCCAAAGCGCCCCGCGCCCGGATACGCAGTATTTT
CASSQSAPRPDTQYF
>TRBD1|.|TRBJ1-2|TRBV20-1
TGCAGTGCTAGAGACCCCCACGGACAGGGTTATGGCTACACCTTC
CSARDPHGQGYGYTF
>TRBD1|.|TRBJ1-1|TRBV20-1
TGCAGTGCTACCGGGACAGGCGGCAATAGAGAAGCTTTCTTT
CSATGTGGNREAFF
>.|.|TRBJ1-3|TRBV6-5
TGTGCCAGCAGTCTCGACAGGTACTCTGGAAACACCATATATTTT
CASSLDRYSGNTIYF
>.|few|TRBJ2-1|TRBV12-3/TRBV12-4
TGTGCCAGCAGTCCCCCAACATACAATGAGCAGTTCTTC
CASSPPTYNEQFF
>TRBD2|.|TRBJ2-5|TRBV3-1
TGTGCCAGCAGCCAAGATCCGGGAGGGCCTGGTGAGACCCAGTACTTC
CASSQDPGGPGETQYF
>.|.|TRBJ2-7|TRBV5-1
TGCGCCAGCAGCGGGGTCCGCTCCTACGAGCAGTACTTC
CASSGVRSYEQYF
>.|few|TRBJ1-2|TRBV19
TGTGCCAGTAGTATCAACGACAGCCCCGGGGCTGGCTACACCTTC
CASSINDSPGAGYTF
>.|.|TRBJ1-1|TRBV7-2
TGTGCCAGCAGCTTAGAGACGGCTGTGAACACTGAAGCTTTCTTT
CASSLETAVNTEAFF
>.|.|TRBJ1-5|TRBV12-3/TRBV12-4
TGTGCCAGCAGTCCCAGGGGCAGAGATCAGCCCCAGCATTTT
CASSPRGRDQPQHF
>.|.|TRBJ1-1|TRBV27
TGTGCCAGCAGCAGGGCGGGGAACACTGAAGCTTTCTTT
CASSRAGNTEAFF
>.|.|TRBJ2-7|TRBV4-1
TGCGCCAGCAGCCAAGTGGAGAGCACGACCTACGAGCAGTACTTC
CASSQVESTTYEQYF
>TRBD1|.|TRBJ1-1|TRBV5-1
TGCGCCAGCAGCTTGGCGACAGGGGTGAACACTGAAGCTTTCTTT
CASSLATGVNTEAFF
>.|many|TRBJ1-1|TRBV5-5
TGTGCCAGCAGCTTGGTGCAGGGTATGAACACTGAAGCTTTCTTT
CASSLVQGMNTEAFF
>.|once|TRBJ2-7|TRBV5-1
TGCGCCAGCAGCTTGGTAGTTGGGGCTCTCTTCTACGAGCAGTACTTC
CASSLVVGALFYEQYF
>.|few|TRBJ2-3|TRBV12-3/TRBV12-4
TGTGCCAGCAGTTCGATCATCCTCGCGGGACAGCTCACAGATACGCAGTATTTT
CASSSIILAGQLTDTQYF
>.|few|TRBJ1-1|TRBV7-9
TGTGCCAGCAGCTCATATTCTGCTGAAGCTTTCTTT
CASSSYSAEAFF
>TRBD1|.|TRBJ2-3|TRBV7-9
TGTGCCAGCATCCCACCCCTCGGGACAGGGCACACAGATACGCAGTATTTT
CASIPPLGTGHTDTQYF
>.|few|TRBJ2-5|TRBV12-3/TRBV12-4
TGTGCCAGCACCGATAACTTAAGGGGAAAGTACTTC
CASTDNLRGKYF
>TRBD2|many|TRBJ2-3|TRBV14
TGTGCCAGCAGCCCTAGCGGGAGTTATGGAGATACGCAGTATTTT
CASSPSGSYGDTQYF
>.|.|TRBJ1-1|TRBV4-1
TGCGCCAGCAAGATACCCGGGACCGGCACTGAAGCTTTCTTT
CASKIPGTGTEAFF
>.|few|TRBJ2-3|TRBV7-6
TGTGCCAGCAGCCCGTCCCTAGATACGCAGTATTTT
CASSPSLDTQYF
>.|few|TRBJ2-5|TRBV7-9
TGTGCCAGCGGCTATTACAGGGAAGAGACCCAGTACTTC
CASGYYREETQYF
>TRBD1|.|TRBJ2-3|TRBV27
TGTGCCAGCAGTTTATCCCAGGGGGCTAGGTATTTT
CASSLSQGARYF
>TRBD2|few|TRBJ2-1|TRBV20-1
TGCAGTGCTAGCCGAGGCGGAGCGGGGGGAGGATACGAGCAGTTCTTC
CSASRGGAGGGYEQFF
>TRBD1|.|TRBJ1-2|TRBV19
TGTGCCAGCCGGGGGACAGGGCGGGGAGATGGCTACACCTTC
CASRGTGRGDGYTF
>TRBD1|.|TRBJ2-5|TRBV7-9
TGTGCCAGCAGGACCGGGACAGATCAAGTGACCCAGTACTTC
CASRTGTDQVTQYF
>.|few|TRBJ2-2|TRBV7-3
TGTGCCAGCAGCTTATTAGGGGCGGACACCGGGGAGCTGTTTTTT
CASSLLGADTGELFF
>.|.|TRBJ1-5|TRBV24-1
TGTGCCACCAGTGCCGGAGGGATTGGCAATCAGCCCCAGCATTTT
CATSAGGIGNQPQHF
>TRBD2|few|TRBJ2-1|TRBV6-2/TRBV6-3
TGTGCCAGCAGTTACTCGAGAGGACTAGCGGCCATTGAGCAGTTCTTC
CASSYSRGLAAIEQFF
>TRBD2|.|TRBJ2-5|TRBV4-1
TGCGCCAGCAGCCAAGATAGTAGCGGGGTGGAGACCCAGTACTTC
CASSQDSSGVETQYF
>.|.|TRBJ2-4|TRBV5-5
TGTGCCAGCAGCTCCGGGACCGCTCCTTTAGCCAAAAACATTCAGTACTTC
CASSSGTAPLAKNIQYF
>.|many|TRBJ1-6|TRBV20-1
TGCAGTGCTAGAGATAGGGCGGATTCACCCCTCCACTTT
CSARDRADSPLHF
>TRBD1|.|TRBJ2-1|TRBV5-4
TGTGCCAGCAGCGTCGAGGGGGCCCGCACCAATGAGCAGTTCTTC
CASSVEGARTNEQFF
>.|.|TRBJ2-1|TRBV15
TGTGCCACCAGCAGAGATCGGTCGGTATTGCCCTACAATGAGCAGTTCTTC
CATSRDRSVLPYNEQFF
>.|few|TRBJ2-1|TRBV6-5
TGTGCCAGCAGTGGATGGACAGCTTCGGACAATGAGCAGTTCTTC
CASSGWTASDNEQFF
>.|.|TRBJ2-5|TRBV6-5
TGTGCCAGCAGTTCAACCCAGGGCCCAGGGGTCAAGAGTGGGACCCAGTACTTC
CASSSTQGPGVKSGTQYF
>TRBD2|.|TRBJ2-3|TRBV9
TGTGCCAGCAGCGTAGCGGGAGGGCCCCAAGATACGCAGTATTTT
CASSVAGGPQDTQYF
>.|few|TRBJ2-1|TRBV27
TGTGCCAGCAGCTTACAAGGGTACCTGAAGTTCTTC
CASSLQGYLKFF